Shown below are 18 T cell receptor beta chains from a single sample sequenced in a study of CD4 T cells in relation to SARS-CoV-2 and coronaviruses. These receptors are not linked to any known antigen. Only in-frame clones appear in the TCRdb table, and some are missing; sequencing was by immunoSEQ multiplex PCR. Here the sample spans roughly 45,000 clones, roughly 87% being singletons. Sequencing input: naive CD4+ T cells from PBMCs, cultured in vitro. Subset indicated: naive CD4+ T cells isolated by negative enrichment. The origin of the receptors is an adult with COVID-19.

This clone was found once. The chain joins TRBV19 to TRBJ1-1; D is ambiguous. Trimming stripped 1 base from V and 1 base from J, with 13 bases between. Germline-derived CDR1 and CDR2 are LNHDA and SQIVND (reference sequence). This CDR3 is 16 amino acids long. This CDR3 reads CASSIAKWRKNTEAFF. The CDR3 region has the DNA TGTGCCAGTAGTATAGCGAAGTGGCGGAAGAACACTGAAGCTTTCTTT.

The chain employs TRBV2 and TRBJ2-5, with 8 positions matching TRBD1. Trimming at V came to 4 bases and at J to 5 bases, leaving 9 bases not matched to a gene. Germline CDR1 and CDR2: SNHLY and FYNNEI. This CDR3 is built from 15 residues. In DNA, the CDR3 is TGTGCCAGCAGTGTCGATACAGGGGGTTTTGAGACCCAGTACTTC. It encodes CASSVDTGGFETQYF.

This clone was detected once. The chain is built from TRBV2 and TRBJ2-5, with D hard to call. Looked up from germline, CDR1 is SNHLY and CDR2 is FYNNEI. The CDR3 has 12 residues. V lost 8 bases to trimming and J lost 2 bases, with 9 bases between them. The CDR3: CASEKTQETQYF. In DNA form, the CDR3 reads TGTGCCAGCGAAAAGACTCAAGAGACCCAGTACTTC.

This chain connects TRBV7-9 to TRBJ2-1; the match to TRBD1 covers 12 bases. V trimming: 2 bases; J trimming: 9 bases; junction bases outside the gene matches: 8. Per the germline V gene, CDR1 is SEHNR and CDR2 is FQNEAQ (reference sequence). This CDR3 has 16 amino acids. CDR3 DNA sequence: TGTGCCAGCAGCTTACGGTCGGGACAGGGGGCAAGTGAGCAGTTCTTC. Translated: CASSLRSGQGASEQFF.

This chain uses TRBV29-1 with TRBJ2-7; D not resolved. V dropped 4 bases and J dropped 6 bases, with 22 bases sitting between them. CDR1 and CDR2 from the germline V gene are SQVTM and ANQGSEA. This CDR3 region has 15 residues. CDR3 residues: CSVAPDHHLGSEQYF. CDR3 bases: TGCAGCGTTGCGCCGGACCATCACCTGGGTTCCGAGCAGTACTTC.

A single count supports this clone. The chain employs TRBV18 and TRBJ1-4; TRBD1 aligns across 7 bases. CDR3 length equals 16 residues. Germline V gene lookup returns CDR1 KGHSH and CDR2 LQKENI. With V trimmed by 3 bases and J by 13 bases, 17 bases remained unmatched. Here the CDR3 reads CASSPRPGTAAVGLFF. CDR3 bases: TGTGCCAGCTCACCCCGTCCCGGGACAGCGGCAGTGGGACTGTTTTTT. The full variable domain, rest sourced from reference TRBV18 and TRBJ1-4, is NAGVMQNPRHLVRRRGQEARLRCSPMKGHSHVYWYRQLPEEGLKFMVYLQKENIIDESGMPKERFSAEFPKEGPSILRIQQVVRGDSAAYFCASSPRPGTAAVGLFFGSGTQLSVL.

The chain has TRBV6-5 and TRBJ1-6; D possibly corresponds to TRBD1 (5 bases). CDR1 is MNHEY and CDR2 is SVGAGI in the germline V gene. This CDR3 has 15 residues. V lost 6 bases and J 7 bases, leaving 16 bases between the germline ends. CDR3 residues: CASRGITGANSPLHF. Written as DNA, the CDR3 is TGTGCCAGCAGGGGTATTACAGGAGCCAATTCACCCCTCCACTTT.

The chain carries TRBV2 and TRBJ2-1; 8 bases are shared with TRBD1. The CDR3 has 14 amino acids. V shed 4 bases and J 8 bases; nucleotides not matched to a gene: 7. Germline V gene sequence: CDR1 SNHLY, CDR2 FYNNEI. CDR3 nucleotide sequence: TGTGCCAGCAGTGTCCAGGGGGCTGGAGATGAGCAGTTCTTC. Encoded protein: CASSVQGAGDEQFF. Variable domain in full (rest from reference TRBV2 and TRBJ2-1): EPEVTQTPSHQVTQMGQEVILRCVPISNHLYFYWYRQILGQKVEFLVSFYNNEISEKSEIFDDQFSVERPDGSNFTLKIRSTKLEDSAMYFCASSVQGAGDEQFFGPGTRLTVL.

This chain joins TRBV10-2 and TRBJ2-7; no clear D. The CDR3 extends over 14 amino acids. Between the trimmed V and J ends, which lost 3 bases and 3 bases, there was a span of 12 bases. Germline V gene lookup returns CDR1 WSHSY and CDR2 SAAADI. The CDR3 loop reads CASSDLAILYEQYF. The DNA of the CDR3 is TGCGCCAGCAGTGATTTAGCCATACTCTACGAGCAGTACTTC.

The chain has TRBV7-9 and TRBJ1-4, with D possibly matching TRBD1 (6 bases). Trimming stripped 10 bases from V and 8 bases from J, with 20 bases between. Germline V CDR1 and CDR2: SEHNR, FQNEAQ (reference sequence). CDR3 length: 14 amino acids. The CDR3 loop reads CAIETPRDTEKLFF. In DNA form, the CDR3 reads TGTGCCATCGAGACCCCCCGGGACACAGAAAAACTGTTTTTT.

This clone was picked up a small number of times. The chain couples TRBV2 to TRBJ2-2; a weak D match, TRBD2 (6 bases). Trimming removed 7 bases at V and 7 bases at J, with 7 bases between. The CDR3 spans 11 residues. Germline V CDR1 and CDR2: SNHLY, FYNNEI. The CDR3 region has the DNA TGTGCCAGCACGGAGGGCGGGGAGCTGTTTTTT. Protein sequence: CASTEGGELFF. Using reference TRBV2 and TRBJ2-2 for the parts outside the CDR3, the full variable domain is EPEVTQTPSHQVTQMGQEVILRCVPISNHLYFYWYRQILGQKVEFLVSFYNNEISEKSEIFDDQFSVERPDGSNFTLKIRSTKLEDSAMYFCASTEGGELFFGEGSRLTVL.

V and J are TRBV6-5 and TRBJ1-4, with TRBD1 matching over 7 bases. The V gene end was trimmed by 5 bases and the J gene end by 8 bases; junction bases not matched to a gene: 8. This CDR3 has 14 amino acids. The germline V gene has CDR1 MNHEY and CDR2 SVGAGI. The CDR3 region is CASSIRQGKEKLFF. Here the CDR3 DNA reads TGTGCCAGCAGTATAAGACAGGGAAAGGAAAAACTGTTTTTT.

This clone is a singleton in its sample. In DNA, the CDR3 is TGTGCCAGCAGCCGAGACTGGGAAGTAGGTCAGCCCCAGCATTTT. Amino acids: CASSRDWEVGQPQHF. V and J are TRBV7-8 and TRBJ1-5; D remains ambiguous. Germline V gene sequence: CDR1 SGHVS, CDR2 FQNEAQ. The CDR3 is made up of 15 amino acids. Trimming took off 5 bases at V and 6 bases at J, with 17 bases between the two ends.

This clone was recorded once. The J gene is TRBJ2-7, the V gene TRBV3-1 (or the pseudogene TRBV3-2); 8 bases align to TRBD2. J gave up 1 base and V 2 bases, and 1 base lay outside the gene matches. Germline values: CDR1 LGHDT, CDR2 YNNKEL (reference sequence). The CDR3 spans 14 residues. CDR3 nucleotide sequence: TGTGCCAGCAGCCAAACTAGCGGATCCTACGAGCAGTACTTC. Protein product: CASSQTSGSYEQYF.

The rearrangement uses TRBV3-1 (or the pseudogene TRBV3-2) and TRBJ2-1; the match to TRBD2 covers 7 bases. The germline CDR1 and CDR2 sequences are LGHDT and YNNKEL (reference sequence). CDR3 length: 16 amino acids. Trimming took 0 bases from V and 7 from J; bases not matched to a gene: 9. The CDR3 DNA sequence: TGTGCCAGCAGCCAAGATCTTGGCGGGAGTTGGAATGAGCAGTTCTTC. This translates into CASSQDLGGSWNEQFF.

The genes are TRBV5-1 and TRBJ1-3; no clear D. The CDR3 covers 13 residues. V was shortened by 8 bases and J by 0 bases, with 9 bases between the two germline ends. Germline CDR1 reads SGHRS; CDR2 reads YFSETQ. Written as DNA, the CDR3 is TGCGCCAGTTACTCCGACTCTGGAAACACCATATATTTT. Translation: CASYSDSGNTIYF.

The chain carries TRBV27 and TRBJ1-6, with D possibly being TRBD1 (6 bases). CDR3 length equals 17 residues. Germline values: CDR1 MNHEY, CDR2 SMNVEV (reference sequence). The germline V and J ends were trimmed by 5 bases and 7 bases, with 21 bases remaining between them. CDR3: CASSRRGTGAENSPLHF. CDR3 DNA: TGTGCCAGCAGTCGCCGGGGGACGGGGGCTGAGAATTCACCCCTCCACTTT.

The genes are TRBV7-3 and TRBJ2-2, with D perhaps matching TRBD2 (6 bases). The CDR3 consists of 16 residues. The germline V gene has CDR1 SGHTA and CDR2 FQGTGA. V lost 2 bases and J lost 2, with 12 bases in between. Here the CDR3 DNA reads TGTGCCAGCAGCTTAGTTTACGGGAGTAACACCGGGGAGCTGTTTTTT. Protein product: CASSLVYGSNTGELFF.